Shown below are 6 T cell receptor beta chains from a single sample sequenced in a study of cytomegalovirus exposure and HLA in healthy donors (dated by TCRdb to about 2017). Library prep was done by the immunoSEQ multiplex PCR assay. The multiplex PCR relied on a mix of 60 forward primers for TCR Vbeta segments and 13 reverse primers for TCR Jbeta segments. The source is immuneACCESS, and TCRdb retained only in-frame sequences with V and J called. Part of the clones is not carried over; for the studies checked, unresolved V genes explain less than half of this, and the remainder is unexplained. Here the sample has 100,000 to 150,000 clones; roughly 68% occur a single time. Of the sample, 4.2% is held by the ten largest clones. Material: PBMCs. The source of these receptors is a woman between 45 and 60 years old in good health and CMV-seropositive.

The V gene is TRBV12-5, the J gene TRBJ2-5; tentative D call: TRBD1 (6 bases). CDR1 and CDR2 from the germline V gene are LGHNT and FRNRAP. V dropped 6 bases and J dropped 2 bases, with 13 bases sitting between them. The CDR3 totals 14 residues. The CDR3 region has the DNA TGTGCTAGTGGCCCAGGGGCCCCGCAAGAGACCCAGTACTTC. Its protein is CASGPGAPQETQYF. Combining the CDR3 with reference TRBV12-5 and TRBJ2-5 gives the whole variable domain DARVTQTPRHKVTEMGQEVTMRCQPILGHNTVFWYRQTMMQGLELLAYFRNRAPLDDSGMPKDRFSAEMPDATLATLKIQPSEPRDSAVYFCASGPGAPQETQYFGPGTRLLVL.

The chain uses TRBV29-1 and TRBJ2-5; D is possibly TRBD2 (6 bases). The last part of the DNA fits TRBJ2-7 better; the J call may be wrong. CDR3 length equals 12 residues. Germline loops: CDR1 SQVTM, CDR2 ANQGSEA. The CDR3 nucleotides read TGCAGCGTGGCGGGACCCTACTACGAGCAGTACTTC. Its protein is CSVAGPYYEQYF.

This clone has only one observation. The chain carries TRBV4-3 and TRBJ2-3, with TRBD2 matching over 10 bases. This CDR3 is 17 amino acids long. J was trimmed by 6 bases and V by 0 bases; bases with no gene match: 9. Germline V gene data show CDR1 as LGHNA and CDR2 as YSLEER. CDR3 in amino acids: CASSQEGTAGGYDTQYF. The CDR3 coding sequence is TGCGCCAGCAGCCAAGAGGGGACAGCGGGGGGGTATGATACGCAGTATTTT.

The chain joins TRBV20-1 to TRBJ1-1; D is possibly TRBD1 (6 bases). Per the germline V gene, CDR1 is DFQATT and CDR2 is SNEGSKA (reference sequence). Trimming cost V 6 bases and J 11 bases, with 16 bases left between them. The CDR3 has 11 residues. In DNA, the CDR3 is TGCAGTGCCCAACAGGGCCGAGAGGCTTTCTTT. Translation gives CSAQQGREAFF.

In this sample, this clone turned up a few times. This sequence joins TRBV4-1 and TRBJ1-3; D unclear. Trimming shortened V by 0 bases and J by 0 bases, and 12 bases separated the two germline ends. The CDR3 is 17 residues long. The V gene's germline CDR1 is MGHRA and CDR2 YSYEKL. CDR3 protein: CASSQEKTRGSGNTIYF. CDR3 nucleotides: TGCGCCAGCAGCCAAGAGAAAACGCGGGGCTCTGGAAACACCATATATTTT.

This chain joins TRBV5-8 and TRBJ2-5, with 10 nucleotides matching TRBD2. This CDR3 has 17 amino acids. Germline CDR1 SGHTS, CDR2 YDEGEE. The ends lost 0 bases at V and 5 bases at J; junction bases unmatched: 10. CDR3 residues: CASSLARSGGAWETQYF. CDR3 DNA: TGTGCCAGCAGCTTGGCCCGCAGCGGGGGGGCCTGGGAGACCCAGTACTTC. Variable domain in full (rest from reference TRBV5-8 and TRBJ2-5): EAGVTQSPTHLIKTRGQQATLRCSPISGHTSVYWYQQALGLGLQFLLWYDEGEERNRGNFPPRFSGRQFPNYSSELNVNALELEDSALYLCASSLARSGGAWETQYFGPGTRLLVL.